A single sample is the source of the 21 T cell receptor beta chains below, sequenced in a study of T cell repertoires in cytomegalovirus infection. For these TCRs, the target antigens are not known. MiXCR, applied by TCRdb to the reads, yields one record per CDR3 protein. The profile shows 200,000 to 250,000 distinct CDR3 sequences, around 40% of them singletons. The sequences come from CD8+ T cells from cultured PBMCs, collected from culture after CMV antigen stimulation. These receptors all stem from a human donor in good health (CMV status not recorded). Some clones in this sample may be carry-over from other donors' samples.

This clonotype was found a few times. The chain combines TRBV11-2 with TRBJ2-3; no firm D call. Trimming removed 4 bases from V and 4 bases from J, with 6 bases in between. This CDR3 is 12 amino acids long. CDR1 and CDR2 (germline): SGHAT, FQNNGV. This CDR3 reads CASSYRADTQYF. The CDR3 DNA sequence: TGTGCCAGCAGCTACCGCGCAGATACGCAGTATTTT.

This clonotype came up a few times. The chain carries TRBV27 and TRBJ1-6; maybe TRBD1 (6 bases). The V gene lost 2 bases and the J gene lost 7 bases, with 15 bases spanning the gap. The V gene's germline CDR1 is MNHEY and CDR2 SMNVEV (reference sequence). CDR3 length equals 16 residues. The CDR3 DNA sequence: TGTGCCAGCAGTTTAGTGACAGGTTTTAGGAATTCACCCCTCCACTTT. It is translated as CASSLVTGFRNSPLHF.

This chain connects TRBV7-4 to TRBJ2-2, with 14 bases identical to TRBD2. CDR1 and CDR2 (germline): SGHVT, SQSDAQ. This CDR3 spans 18 amino acids. V lost 3 bases and J lost 0; bases outside the gene matches: 3. The CDR3 loop reads CASSLGLAGASNTGELFF. DNA of the CDR3: TGTGCCAGCAGCTTGGGACTAGCGGGGGCTTCGAACACCGGGGAGCTGTTTTTT.

The chain has TRBV7-9 and TRBJ2-6; D is unclear. This CDR3 is built from 15 residues. Germline lookup yields CDR1 SEHNR and CDR2 FQNEAQ (reference sequence). Trimming cost V 5 bases and J 0 bases, with 8 bases left between them. The CDR3 DNA sequence: TGTGCCAGCAGCCCTAGGTACTCTGGGGCCAACGTCCTGACTTTC. This codes for CASSPRYSGANVLTF.

This sequence joins TRBV6-6 and TRBJ2-1; 7 positions match TRBD1. Germline V gene lookup returns CDR1 MNHNY and CDR2 SVGAGI (reference sequence). This CDR3 region has 14 residues. V was pared by 0 bases and J by 8 bases, with 4 bases of the junction left unmatched. CDR3 amino acids: CASSYSGQVDEQFF. DNA of the CDR3: TGTGCCAGCAGTTACTCAGGACAGGTTGATGAGCAGTTCTTC.

This clonotype was seen a handful of times. This chain links TRBV7-2 with TRBJ2-2; D is ambiguous. The CDR3 sequence is 10 residues long. Germline V lookup: CDR1 SGHTA, CDR2 FQGNSA. Between the trimmed V and J ends, which lost 6 bases and 7 bases, there was a span of 3 bases. CDR3 region: CASRGGELFF. For the CDR3, the DNA is TGTGCCAGCAGGGGCGGGGAGCTGTTTTTT. Combining the CDR3 with reference TRBV7-2 and TRBJ2-2 gives the whole variable domain GAGVSQSPSNKVTEKGKDVELRCDPISGHTALYWYRQSLGQGLEFLIYFQGNSAPDKSGLPSDRFSAERTGGSVSTLTIQRTQQEDSAVYLCASRGGELFFGEGSRLTVL.

The chain couples TRBV27 to TRBJ2-7; D gene unclear. The CDR3 has 13 amino acids. Per germline, CDR1 MNHEY and CDR2 SMNVEV (reference sequence). Trimming left V 10 bases short and J 0 bases short, with 13 bases between. The CDR3 region is CATSYGASYEQYF. The CDR3 DNA is TGTGCCACCTCCTACGGTGCCTCCTACGAGCAGTACTTC.

This chain uses TRBV11-2 with TRBJ2-7, with 9 bases that match TRBD2. CDR1 is SGHAT, CDR2 FQNNGV, per germline. This CDR3 has 15 amino acids. V was clipped by 1 base and J by 4 bases; unmatched bases: 5. CDR3 nucleotides: TGTGCCAGCAGCTTAGGGCTAGCGGGAATATACGAGCAGTACTTC. It yields the protein CASSLGLAGIYEQYF.

The chain combines TRBV12-5 with TRBJ1-2, with D tentatively TRBD1 (5 bases). Germline V CDR1 and CDR2: LGHNT, FRNRAP. The CDR3 extends over 14 amino acids. Between the trimmed V and J ends, which lost 0 bases and 3 bases, there was a span of 8 bases. CDR3 in DNA: TGTGCTAGTGGTTTGGTCTTAGGGGACTATGGCTACACCTTC. Protein sequence: CASGLVLGDYGYTF.

In this sample, this clonotype turned up a few times. V usage is TRBV6-8 and J usage is TRBJ2-7; D is ambiguous. This CDR3 comprises 13 residues. Trimming shortened V by 10 bases and J by 0 bases, and 13 bases separated the two germline ends. The germline V gene encodes CDR1 MNHGY and CDR2 SAAAGT. The CDR3 DNA follows: TGTGCCACCTCGCAGTATGACTCCTACGAGCAGTACTTC. Its translation: CATSQYDSYEQYF.

The chain couples TRBV7-3 to TRBJ1-1; 8 nucleotides match TRBD1. Germline-derived CDR1 and CDR2 are SGHTA and FQGTGA. The CDR3 spans 14 residues. Trimming at V came to 3 bases and at J to 4 bases, leaving 4 bases not matched to a gene. The CDR3 DNA is TGTGCCAGCAGCTTTGGACAGGGAGTCACTGAAGCTTTCTTT. Translation gives CASSFGQGVTEAFF.

This chain uses TRBV7-6 with TRBJ2-2; no reliable D call. CDR1 is SGHVS and CDR2 is FNYEAQ in the germline V gene. Trimming shortened V by 4 bases and J by 7 bases, and 10 bases separated the two germline ends. This CDR3 region has 13 residues. DNA of the CDR3: TGTGCCAGCAGCTCGAACCTTGGCGGGGAGCTGTTTTTT. Protein sequence: CASSSNLGGELFF. Full variable domain (missing parts from reference TRBV7-6 and TRBJ2-2): GAGVSQSPRYKVTKRGQDVALRCDPISGHVSLYWYRQALGQGPEFLTYFNYEAQQDKSGLPNDRFSAERPEGSISTLTIQRTEQRDSAMYRCASSSNLGGELFFGEGSRLTVL.

This clonotype occurred many times. J is TRBJ2-1 and V is TRBV7-9; TRBD2 aligns across 9 bases. The CDR3 length is 16 residues. After removal of 4 bases from V and 7 bases from J, the junction contained 11 bases not matched to a gene. Germline V lookup: CDR1 SEHNR, CDR2 FQNEAQ (reference sequence). DNA of the CDR3: TGTGCCAGCAGCTCCCAGGCTAGCGGGAAGTTGAATGAGCAGTTCTTC. Amino acid sequence: CASSSQASGKLNEQFF.

This chain links TRBV7-6 with TRBJ2-1; D might be TRBD1 (6 bases). Germline V lookup: CDR1 SGHVS, CDR2 FNYEAQ. Trimming cost V 0 bases and J 7 bases, with 10 bases left between them. The CDR3 has 14 amino acids. CDR3 protein: CASSLASQGNEQFF. CDR3 DNA: TGTGCCAGCAGCTTAGCTAGTCAGGGGAATGAGCAGTTCTTC. Variable domain in full (rest from reference TRBV7-6 and TRBJ2-1): GAGVSQSPRYKVTKRGQDVALRCDPISGHVSLYWYRQALGQGPEFLTYFNYEAQQDKSGLPNDRFSAERPEGSISTLTIQRTEQRDSAMYRCASSLASQGNEQFFGPGTRLTVL.

Only one count was recorded for this clonotype. V usage is TRBV27 and J usage is TRBJ1-5; a weak D match, TRBD1 (5 bases). The V end lost 4 bases, the J end lost 0 bases, and 16 bases lay between the germline ends. The CDR3 runs 17 residues. Germline V CDR1 and CDR2: MNHEY, SMNVEV (reference sequence). Here the CDR3 DNA reads TGTGCCAGCAGTTACTCGGGACCCCAGTATAGCAATCAGCCCCAGCATTTT. It specifies CASSYSGPQYSNQPQHF.

The CDR3 coding sequence is TGTGCCAGCAGTTTAGAGCCCCCCAGGGGGGGGACAGATACGCAGTATTTT. It translates to CASSLEPPRGGTDTQYF. V gene TRBV12-3 or TRBV12-4 combines with J gene TRBJ2-3; the D gene could be TRBD1 or TRBD2 (7 bases each). Trimming cost V 1 base and J 3 bases, with 17 bases left between them. The CDR3 has 17 amino acids.

This clonotype was counted only a few times. The chain combines TRBV7-9 with TRBJ2-1; 14 bases agree with TRBD2. The CDR3 totals 17 residues. CDR1 SEHNR and CDR2 FQNEAQ come from the germline V gene (reference sequence). Trimming took 5 bases from V and 5 from J; bases not matched to a gene: 8. For the CDR3, the DNA is TGTGCCAGCAGCAAAAGGGGGGGACTAGCGGGGGACAATGAGCAGTTCTTC. Translated, it gives CASSKRGGLAGDNEQFF.

V usage is TRBV27 and J usage is TRBJ1-2, with 7 bases aligning to TRBD1. With 5 bases clipped from V and 8 bases from J, the junction kept 8 bases outside the gene matches. Germline CDR1 and CDR2: MNHEY and SMNVEV (reference sequence). This CDR3 contains 13 residues. This CDR3 is CASSPTGWRGYTF. The DNA of the CDR3 is TGTGCCAGCAGTCCGACAGGGTGGAGAGGCTACACCTTC.

The chain has TRBV7-9 and TRBJ1-4; weak D call: TRBD1 (6 bases). The CDR3 runs 15 residues. Trimming took off 4 bases at V and 1 base at J, with 10 bases between the two ends. Per germline, CDR1 SEHNR and CDR2 FQNEAQ (reference sequence). In nucleotides, the CDR3 is TGTGCCAGCAGCTCGTGGACAGAAACTAATGAAAAACTGTTTTTT. Encoded protein: CASSSWTETNEKLFF.

Remarks on this clonotype: Being one base from a much bigger clone, this may be a read error. The chain employs TRBV7-2 and TRBJ2-5, with TRBD2 as a possible D gene (6 bases). V was pared by 2 bases and J by 3 bases, with 19 bases between. In germline, CDR1 is SGHTA, CDR2 FQGNSA. This CDR3 has 17 amino acids. CDR3 nucleotides: TGTGCCAGCAGCTTAATGGGTGGCGGGGAACGAGAAGAGACCCAGTACTTC. Its protein is CASSLMGGGEREETQYF.

This clonotype turned up a few times. V gene TRBV11-2 combines with J gene TRBJ2-7; maybe TRBD1 (6 bases). The germline gives CDR1 SGHAT, CDR2 FQNNGV. The CDR3 is 13 amino acids. V shed 3 bases and J shed 2 bases, with 8 bases lying between them. The CDR3 nucleotides read TGTGCCAGCAGCTTTAACAGGGCCTACGAGCAGTACTTC. Translated, it gives CASSFNRAYEQYF.